This TCR beta chain was recovered during a study of T-cell reconstitution after alpha-beta-depleted transplantation in children. Whole-study results and caveats: Several patients had high TCRbeta diversity at day 60; it came from surviving recipient T cells and thymic progenitors. Diversity and T-cell counts at one year after transplant derived mostly from new T cells. Several hundred expanded graft clones reportedly gave rise to the alpha-beta T cells present about two months after transplant.

During its preparation, the TCRbeta library received unique molecular identifiers. TCRdb passed the PCR reads through MiXCR, listing each CDR3 protein once. The sample contains fewer than 550,000 distinct CDR3 sequences, around 15% of which appear only once. Comments on this clonotype: Its specificity is unknown.

The clonotype originates from a boy younger than two who had a stem cell transplant for Wiskott-Aldrich syndrome, so the T cells may come from the graft donor. The sequenced sample was PBMCs, mostly from graft donor cells, obtained 360 days after TCRalphabeta/CD19-depleted stem cell transplant.

The CDR3: CASSDAGGLYEQYF. In DNA form, the CDR3 reads TGTGCCAGCAGTGACGCTGGCGGGCTCTACGAGCAGTACTTC. This chain links TRBV28 with TRBJ2-7, with D possibly being TRBD2 (5 bases). V was trimmed by 5 bases and J by 3 bases, leaving 14 bases between them. This CDR3 has 14 residues. CDR1 is MDHEN, CDR2 SYDVKM, per germline.